These 16 T cell receptor beta chains were all obtained from the same sample, sequenced in a study of blood T cells in healthy people across ages. A second about 7 to 11 cycle PCR used barcoded and J-beta primers. TCRdb reprocessed the 5' RACE reads with MiXCR, giving one entry per CDR3 protein. Of about 800,000 distinct CDR3 sequences listed, around 25% are singletons. These data also featured in a second study, about T cells of mothers and their children.

Specimen: blood. These receptors originate from a boy under 18 in good health.

This chain connects TRBV12-3 or TRBV12-4 to TRBJ2-7; D perhaps matches TRBD2 (6 bases). Trimming took off 6 bases at V and 5 bases at J, with 17 bases between the two ends. CDR3 size: 14 residues. The chain's CDR3 is CASRATGLLDEQYF. The CDR3 DNA reads TGTGCCAGCAGAGCTACGGGACTCCTAGACGAGCAGTACTTC.

This clonotype was counted a few times. The chain carries TRBV12-3 or TRBV12-4 and TRBJ2-1; possibly TRBD2 for D (6 bases). The J call is in doubt because the DNA end fits TRBJ2-7 better. The CDR3 contains 14 residues. CDR3 nucleotides: TGTGCCAGCAGCCCCCTGGGACTTGACTACGAGCAGTACTTC. Translation gives CASSPLGLDYEQYF.

The V call is TRBV29-1, the J call TRBJ2-5; D call uncertain. Germline-derived CDR1 and CDR2 are SQVTM and ANQGSEA. Trimming pared 4 bases from V and 2 bases from J, leaving 14 bases between. The CDR3 has 14 residues. CDR3 in amino acids: CSVGKGLAQETQYF. DNA of the CDR3: TGCAGCGTTGGAAAAGGGTTGGCACAAGAGACCCAGTACTTC.

V is TRBV12-3 or TRBV12-4 and J is TRBJ2-4, with TRBD1 identical over 12 bases. This CDR3 comprises 18 residues. The ends lost 6 bases at V and 8 bases at J; junction bases unmatched: 17. The chain's CDR3 is CASSQRPGQGARRDIQYF. CDR3 nucleotide sequence: TGTGCCAGCAGCCAGAGGCCGGGACAGGGGGCTAGGAGGGACATTCAGTACTTC.

V is TRBV12-3 or TRBV12-4 and J is TRBJ2-1; weak D call: TRBD1 (6 bases). V shed 4 bases and J shed 5 bases, with 9 bases lying between them. This CDR3 contains 13 residues. This CDR3 reads CASSWTDDNEQFF. In nucleotides, the CDR3 is TGTGCCAGCAGTTGGACAGATGACAATGAGCAGTTCTTC.

V usage is TRBV2 and J usage is TRBJ2-1; TRBD2 agrees at 8 bases. Gene TRBJ2-5 matches the end of the DNA better, so the J call may be wrong. This CDR3 is built from 16 residues. The germline V gene has CDR1 SNHLY and CDR2 FYNNEI. In DNA, the CDR3 is TGTGCCAGCAGTGAAAAGCGCGGGAGCGGGGGAGAGACCCAGTACTTC. Its protein is CASSEKRGSGGETQYF.

This chain links TRBV11-2 with TRBJ2-5; possible D gene TRBD2, 6 bases. Trimming removed 8 bases from V and 0 bases from J, with 10 bases in between. Germline V gene sequence: CDR1 SGHAT, CDR2 FQNNGV. The CDR3 contains 13 residues. The CDR3 bases are TGTGCCAGCGCAGGAGGGTACCAAGAGACCCAGTACTTC. Residues: CASAGGYQETQYF.

Remarks on this clonotype: One base away lies a much larger clone, so this may be a sequencing read error. The chain employs TRBV28 and TRBJ1-4, with 7 bases identical to TRBD1. The length of the CDR3 is 15 residues. Germline CDR1 reads MDHEN; CDR2 reads SYDVKM. V gave up 5 bases and J gave up 3 bases; unmatched junction bases: 6. The CDR3 bases are TGTGCCAGCAGTATCGGGACAGTATCTAATGAAAAACTGTTTTTT. Translating it yields CASSIGTVSNEKLFF.

The V gene is TRBV29-1, the J gene TRBJ1-2; 7 nucleotides line up with TRBD1. The V and J ends lost 6 bases and 8 bases, in that order; junction bases with no gene match: 12. Germline V CDR1 and CDR2: SQVTM, ANQGSEA. CDR3 length: 13 amino acids. The CDR3 region is CSVNPTGDWGYTF. CDR3 nucleotide sequence: TGCAGCGTAAACCCAACAGGGGACTGGGGCTACACCTTC.

V and J are TRBV25-1 and TRBJ2-5, with 9 bases lining up with TRBD2. This CDR3 comprises 13 residues. J was trimmed by 11 bases and V by 10 bases; bases with no gene match: 14. Germline V gene data show CDR1 as MGHDK and CDR2 as SYGVNS. For the CDR3, the DNA is TGTGCCACCTCGACTAGCGGTGCTTGGGAGCAGTACTTC. Translation gives CATSTSGAWEQYF.

This clonotype was counted only a few times. The chain couples TRBV4-1 to TRBJ1-2; TRBD1 agrees at 7 bases. The CDR3 is 16 amino acids. V trimming: 3 bases; J trimming: 3 bases; junction bases outside the gene matches: 10. Germline CDR1 and CDR2: MGHRA and YSYEKL. The CDR3 DNA reads TGCGCCAGCAGCCACGCTTGGACAGGAATTTACTATGGCTACACCTTC. Amino acids: CASSHAWTGIYYGYTF.

V and J are TRBV28 and TRBJ2-7; TRBD2 aligns across 10 bases. The germline gives CDR1 MDHEN, CDR2 SYDVKM. CDR3 length: 18 amino acids. Trimming at V came to 5 bases and at J to 0 bases, leaving 13 bases not matched to a gene. The CDR3, as DNA: TGTGCCAGCAGTCCATATCGACTAGCGGGTACCAGCTCCTACGAGCAGTACTTC. It codes for CASSPYRLAGTSSYEQYF.

This clonotype came up a few times. The chain links TRBV7-2 to TRBJ2-5, with D unresolved. The V and J ends lost 5 bases and 5 bases respectively, with 9 bases between them. The germline V gene encodes CDR1 SGHTA and CDR2 FQGNSA. The CDR3 has 12 residues. The CDR3 coding sequence is TGTGCCAGCAGCCCCACCGTGGAGACCCAGTACTTC. Its translation: CASSPTVETQYF. Looking up the rest from reference TRBV7-2 and TRBJ2-5 gives the full variable domain: GAGVSQSPSNKVTEKGKDVELRCDPISGHTALYWYRQSLGQGLEFLIYFQGNSAPDKSGLPSDRFSAERTGGSVSTLTIQRTQQEDSAVYLCASSPTVETQYFGPGTRLLVL.

V and J are TRBV15 and TRBJ2-5, with 7 bases aligning to TRBD2. The germline V gene encodes CDR1 LNHNV and CDR2 YYDKDF (reference sequence). The CDR3 contains 16 residues. Trimming took 1 base from V and 5 from J; bases not matched to a gene: 10. The CDR3 sequence: CATSRGRLGGRETQYF. The CDR3 coding sequence is TGTGCCACCAGCAGAGGCCGTTTGGGAGGGAGGGAGACCCAGTACTTC.

This clonotype appeared a few times. The chain is built from TRBV6-1 and TRBJ2-7; 10 bases align to TRBD2. With V trimmed by 9 bases and J by 2 bases, 19 bases remained unmatched. CDR1 MNHNS and CDR2 SASEGT come from the germline V gene. This CDR3 is built from 18 residues. The CDR3, as DNA: TGTGCCAGTACACACCTCGTGATAGCGGGAGGATCCCCCTACGAGCAGTACTTC. This encodes CASTHLVIAGGSPYEQYF.

The rearrangement uses TRBV7-2 and TRBJ2-5; D ambiguous. The CDR3 covers 17 residues. CDR1 and CDR2 (germline): SGHTA, FQGNSA. V lost 1 base, J lost 2 bases, and 17 bases lay in between. The CDR3, as DNA: TGTGCCAGCAGCTTAGTCAGAGTCGGCAGCAATCAAGAGACCCAGTACTTC. Amino acid sequence: CASSLVRVGSNQETQYF.